The 3 T cell receptor beta chains reported below all come from one sample, sequenced in a study of radiotherapy plus CTLA-4 blockade in lung cancer. TCRdb's table, derived via immunoSEQ multiplex PCR, lists solely in-frame clones and lacks some. The sample has roughly 50,000 clones, roughly four fifths seen once. The sequenced sample was peripheral blood, obtained from a patient treated with radiotherapy plus ipilimumab. The source of these receptors is a human donor with non-small cell lung cancer who had stable disease on radiotherapy plus ipilimumab.

The chain is built from TRBV28 and TRBJ2-2, with 7 nucleotides matching TRBD2. The V gene's germline CDR1 is MDHEN and CDR2 SYDVKM. Germline trimming cut 6 bases from V and 8 bases from J; bases unmatched to any gene: 12. The CDR3 covers 15 residues. The CDR3 DNA follows: TGTGCCAGCAGGCTCAGCGGGAACCCCGGAGGGGAGCTGTTTTTT. Translation: CASRLSGNPGGELFF. Full variable domain (rest looked up from reference TRBV28 and TRBJ2-2): DVKVTQSSRYLVKRTGEKVFLECVQDMDHENMFWYRQDPGLGLRLIYFSYDVKMKEKGDIPEGYSVSREKKERFSLILESASTNQTSMYLCASRLSGNPGGELFFGEGSRLTVL.

This sequence joins TRBV9 and TRBJ2-1; 11 bases match TRBD2. The CDR3 has 16 residues. Germline CDR1 is SGDLS and CDR2 is YYNGEE. V gave up 4 bases and J gave up 5 bases; unmatched junction bases: 8. The CDR3 reads CASSPRLAGTNNEQFF. CDR3 DNA sequence: TGTGCCAGCAGCCCCAGACTAGCGGGGACGAACAATGAGCAGTTCTTC.

This chain uses TRBV6-6 with TRBJ2-3; weak D call: TRBD1 (6 bases). Between the trimmed V and J ends, which lost 5 bases and 10 bases, there was a span of 13 bases. This CDR3 region has 12 residues. Germline values: CDR1 MNHNY, CDR2 SVGAGI (reference sequence). CDR3 loop: CASSPQGTSQYF. As DNA, the CDR3 is TGTGCCAGCAGTCCACAGGGTACTTCGCAGTATTTT.